This T cell receptor beta chain was recovered during a study of shared clonotypes between healthy human individuals. This clone occurred once. The CDR3 consists of 14 residues. V was pared by 3 bases and J by 4 bases, with 13 bases between. Germline-derived CDR1 and CDR2 are SGDLS and YYNGEE. Sequencing was performed with immunoSEQ multiplex PCR; in TCRdb, only in-frame clones are kept and a portion is missing. The table records roughly 810,000 clones, approximately 97% of them present only once. CD45RO-negative CD8 cells positively selected for CCR7 made up the naive population, which excluded terminally differentiated effector memory CD45RA+ cells. Nashville, Tennessee was home to all donors, who were Caucasian adults.

Sequencing used naive CD8+ T cells sorted from blood. The source of this sequence is a young man in good health. The V and J genes are TRBV9 and TRBJ1-1, with a possible D match to TRBD1 (5 bases). The CDR3 bases are TGTGCCAGCAGCGGTAGGGACGCAGGCACTGAAGCTTTCTTT. Translation: CASSGRDAGTEAFF.